The 6 T cell receptor beta chains listed next were all sequenced from one sample in a study of identical twins. TCRdb independently ran MiXCR on the 5' RACE reads; one entry per CDR3 protein. The sample includes hundreds of thousands of distinct CDR3 sequences, approximately 24% of them seen just once. This sample was also put to use in a study of T cells expressing NK-cell markers.

Sample: CD4+ T cells sorted from blood. The receptors were sampled from a woman aged 18-29 years in good health.

The gene calls are TRBV28 and TRBJ2-1; D remains ambiguous. V dropped 2 bases and J dropped 9 bases, with 8 bases sitting between them. The CDR3 has 12 amino acids. Germline V gene data show CDR1 as MDHEN and CDR2 as SYDVKM. The CDR3 nucleotides are TGTGCCAGCAGTTTAATGACGGGTGAGCAGTTCTTC. Protein: CASSLMTGEQFF.

J is TRBJ1-5 and V is TRBV7-2, with D possibly matching TRBD1 (5 bases). Per the germline V gene, CDR1 is SGHTA and CDR2 is FQGNSA. Trimming took off 5 bases at V and 5 bases at J, with 16 bases between the two ends. The CDR3 runs to 15 residues. The chain's CDR3 is CASSRGRQSYQPQHF. As DNA, the CDR3 is TGTGCCAGCAGCCGGGGGAGACAGTCGTATCAGCCCCAGCATTTT.

CDR3 region: CSARGLADEQYF. CDR3 nucleotides: TGCAGTGCTAGGGGACTAGCCGACGAGCAGTACTTC. The rearrangement uses TRBV20-1 and TRBJ2-7, with 9 nucleotides matching TRBD2. Trimming removed 3 bases from V and 5 bases from J; junction bases left unmatched: 2. CDR3 length: 12 residues. Germline V lookup: CDR1 DFQATT, CDR2 SNEGSKA (reference sequence).

On this clonotype: A much larger clone is a single base away; this may be a read error. The chain carries TRBV5-1 and TRBJ2-7, with D possibly being TRBD1 or TRBD2 (5 bases each). The V gene's germline CDR1 is SGHRS and CDR2 YFSETQ. There are 12 residues in the CDR3. The CDR3 spells CASRLGAYEQYF. In nucleotides, the CDR3 is TGCGCCAGCCGCTTGGGGGCCTACGAGCAGTACTTC.

This clonotype was observed a handful of times. CDR3 sequence reads: CASSQGTSSGGSTDTQYF. DNA for the CDR3: TGTGCCAGCAGCCAAGGCACCTCGAGCGGGGGCAGCACAGATACGCAGTATTTT. The chain employs TRBV4-2 and TRBJ2-3, with TRBD2 identical over 8 bases. This CDR3 has 18 amino acids. V lost 1 base, J lost 0 bases, and 9 bases stayed unmatched. Germline CDR1 and CDR2: LGHNA and YNFKEQ.

In the case of this clonotype: One end of the junction does not line up with germline, which may come from a read error. The chain recombines TRBV7-2 with TRBJ1-2; a possible D gene is TRBD1 (6 bases). CDR1 is SGHTA, CDR2 FQGNSA, per germline. The CDR3 contains 14 residues. In DNA, the CDR3 is TGTGCCAGCACCTTAGAGGGGGTAGCGGTTGGCTACACCTTC. It specifies CASTLEGVAVGYTF.